Presented here are 31 T cell receptor beta chains from one specimen sequenced in a study of blood T cell repertoires in COVID-19. Clones were read by immunoSEQ multiplex PCR, and TCRdb kept only the in-frame ones, dropping some. The sample lists some 390,000 clones, roughly nine tenths occurring once. The specimen sequenced was PBMCs or T cells enriched from blood (not recorded which). These receptors all come from a man aged 30 to 45 who had recovered from COVID-19.

The chain joins TRBV5-1 to TRBJ2-1; 9 bases line up with TRBD1. The CDR3 totals 19 residues. V lost 7 bases to trimming and J lost 3 bases; unmatched junction nucleotides: 20. CDR1 SGHRS and CDR2 YFSETQ come from the germline V gene. CDR3 sequence: CASYNSGQGDFRYYNEQFF. The DNA for the CDR3 is TGCGCCAGCTACAACTCGGGACAGGGCGATTTTAGGTACTACAATGAGCAGTTCTTC.

J is TRBJ2-3 and V is TRBV27, with TRBD1 matching over 8 bases. Germline V gene sequence: CDR1 MNHEY, CDR2 SMNVEV (reference sequence). The CDR3 contains 17 residues. V was pared by 6 bases and J by 1 base, with 12 bases of the junction left unmatched. The CDR3 loop is CASREKTGVVGTDTQYF. The CDR3 DNA reads as TGTGCCAGCAGAGAGAAGACAGGGGTCGTCGGCACAGATACGCAGTATTTT.

The gene calls are TRBV10-1 and TRBJ2-1; TRBD2 agrees at 10 bases. Germline CDR1 reads WNHNN; CDR2 reads SYGVQD (reference sequence). J was trimmed by 5 bases and V by 4 bases; bases with no gene match: 8. The CDR3 is 16 residues long. CDR3 DNA: TGCGCCAGCAGTGCCGGACTAGCGGTTAAAGACAATGAGCAGTTCTTC. Its protein product is CASSAGLAVKDNEQFF.

J is TRBJ2-7 and V is TRBV19, with D possibly being TRBD1 (6 bases). V was shortened by 6 bases and J by 5 bases, with 17 bases between the two germline ends. The CDR3 is 14 residues long. Germline V CDR1 and CDR2: LNHDA, SQIVND (reference sequence). The CDR3 loop is CASRPRGLVDEQYF. As DNA, the CDR3 is TGTGCCAGTAGGCCCAGGGGCCTGGTGGACGAGCAGTACTTC.

The rearrangement joins TRBV9 to TRBJ2-7, with 9 bases identical to TRBD2. This CDR3 region has 15 residues. Germline-derived CDR1 and CDR2 are SGDLS and YYNGEE. The ends lost 3 bases at V and 0 bases at J; junction bases unmatched: 4. CDR3 residues: CASSGGLAASYEQYF. Written as DNA, the CDR3 is TGTGCCAGCAGCGGGGGACTAGCAGCCTCCTACGAGCAGTACTTC.

The V call is TRBV5-1, the J call TRBJ2-7; 13 bases agree with TRBD2. Germline-derived CDR1 and CDR2 are SGHRS and YFSETQ. The CDR3 is made up of 17 amino acids. V lost 4 bases to trimming and J lost 2 bases; unmatched junction nucleotides: 9. CDR3 sequence reads: CASSTRLAGGKTYEQYF. The CDR3, as DNA: TGCGCCAGCAGCACAAGACTAGCGGGAGGTAAAACCTACGAGCAGTACTTC. Full variable domain (missing parts from reference TRBV5-1 and TRBJ2-7): KAGVTQTPRYLIKTRGQQVTLSCSPISGHRSVSWYQQTPGQGLQFLFEYFSETQRNKGNFPGRFSGRQFSNSRSEMNVSTLELGDSALYLCASSTRLAGGKTYEQYFGPGTRLTVT.

V and J are TRBV14 and TRBJ1-6; 7 nucleotides agree with TRBD1. CDR1 is SGHDN and CDR2 is FVKESK in the germline V gene. The CDR3 is made up of 17 amino acids. The V and J ends lost 2 bases and 3 bases, in that order; junction bases with no gene match: 7. As DNA, the CDR3 is TGTGCCAGCAGCCAATACCGGGACAGCGACTATAATTCACCCCTCCACTTT. Amino acid sequence: CASSQYRDSDYNSPLHF.

V gene TRBV4-1 combines with J gene TRBJ1-6, with 10 bases identical to TRBD1. This CDR3 region has 18 residues. V was pared by 4 bases and J by 9 bases, with 15 bases of the junction left unmatched. CDR1 and CDR2 (germline): MGHRA, YSYEKL. Here the CDR3 DNA reads TGCGCCAGCAGCCCCACTCGGGACAGGGGCCGTACCGGTTCACCCCTCCACTTT. Protein product: CASSPTRDRGRTGSPLHF.

Points on this clone: Mismatch with germline at one junction end may stem from a read error. In DNA, the CDR3 is TGTGCCAGCAGCTTGTCTAGCGGGAAGGTCACCTTT. It encodes CASSLSSGKVTF. The chain carries TRBV7-9 and TRBJ2-3, with 9 bases identical to TRBD2. The CDR3 sequence is 12 residues long. Germline values: CDR1 SEHNR, CDR2 FQNEAQ (reference sequence).

This sequence joins TRBV11-3 and TRBJ1-5; D is unclear. The V and J ends lost 3 bases and 9 bases respectively, with 18 bases between them. The CDR3 runs 15 residues. Germline loops: CDR1 SGHNT, CDR2 YENEEA. The CDR3 loop reads CASSFSGNPVGPQHF. The CDR3 DNA reads as TGTGCCAGCAGCTTCTCCGGGAACCCCGTCGGGCCCCAGCATTTT. The full variable domain, completed using reference TRBV11-3 and TRBJ1-5, is EAGVVQSPRYKIIEKKQPVAFWCNPISGHNTLYWYLQNLGQGPELLIRYENEEAVDDSQLPKDRFSAERLKGVDSTLKIQPAELGDSAVYLCASSFSGNPVGPQHFGDGTRLSIL.

The sample holds one count of this clone. The V gene is TRBV3-1 (or the pseudogene TRBV3-2), the J gene TRBJ2-3; possibly TRBD1 for D (5 bases). This CDR3 is built from 17 residues. V lost 0 bases to trimming and J lost 6 bases, with 19 bases between them. Germline CDR1 and CDR2: LGHDT and YNNKEL (reference sequence). In DNA, the CDR3 is TGTGCCAGCAGCCAAGACGGCTTTAAGGGGATTTGGGATACGCAGTATTTT. As protein: CASSQDGFKGIWDTQYF.

This clone was counted a few times. The DNA of the CDR3 is TGTGCCAGCACCCAGACTGCAACTAATGAAAAACTGTTTTTT. It is translated as CASTQTATNEKLFF. The chain uses TRBV7-9 and TRBJ1-4; D gene uncertain. Germline V gene data show CDR1 as SEHNR and CDR2 as FQNEAQ (reference sequence). Trimming stripped 7 bases from V and 0 bases from J, with 9 bases between. The length of the CDR3 is 14 residues. The complete variable domain, with remaining parts taken from reference TRBV7-9 and TRBJ1-4, reads DTGVSQNPRHKITKRGQNVTFRCDPISEHNRLYWYRQTLGQGPEFLTYFQNEAQLEKSRLLSDRFSAERPKGSFSTLEIQRTEQGDSAMYLCASTQTATNEKLFFGSGTQLSVL.

Here the CDR3 reads CASSQAAGELFF. For the CDR3, the DNA is TGCGCCAGCAGCCAGGCAGCCGGGGAGCTGTTTTTT. This chain uses TRBV5-1 with TRBJ2-2; D uncertain. The CDR3 loop spans 12 amino acids. Trimming stripped 4 bases from V and 6 bases from J, with 7 bases between. In germline, CDR1 is SGHRS, CDR2 YFSETQ.

This chain links TRBV28 with TRBJ2-3, with 8 bases that match TRBD1. The V gene end was trimmed by 7 bases and the J gene end by 6 bases; junction bases not matched to a gene: 15. The CDR3 totals 16 residues. The V gene's germline CDR1 is MDHEN and CDR2 SYDVKM. The chain's CDR3 is CASIRSSGGAWDTQYF. The CDR3 DNA sequence: TGTGCCAGCATCCGGAGCTCAGGGGGCGCTTGGGATACGCAGTATTTT. Combining the CDR3 with reference TRBV28 and TRBJ2-3 gives the whole variable domain DVKVTQSSRYLVKRTGEKVFLECVQDMDHENMFWYRQDPGLGLRLIYFSYDVKMKEKGDIPEGYSVSREKKERFSLILESASTNQTSMYLCASIRSSGGAWDTQYFGPGTRLTVL.

This chain uses TRBV19 with TRBJ1-6; possible D gene TRBD1, 6 bases. The CDR3 consists of 17 residues. The ends were cut back, 5 bases at V and 8 bases at J, with 22 bases in the middle. Germline loops: CDR1 LNHDA, CDR2 SQIVND (reference sequence). In DNA, the CDR3 is TGTGCCAGTAGTCCGCACAGGGACCTCCCAGGTGATTCACCCCTCCACTTT. This gives the protein CASSPHRDLPGDSPLHF.

This sequence joins TRBV2 and TRBJ2-7; D is unclear. Germline V lookup: CDR1 SNHLY, CDR2 FYNNEI. The CDR3 consists of 11 residues. Deletions cut 6 bases from V and 4 bases from J, with 7 bases between. The CDR3 DNA reads TGTGCCAGCAGGTCCTTATACGAGCAGTACTTC. Translation gives CASRSLYEQYF.

The DNA of the CDR3 is TGTGCCAGCACCCTTGGGACAGCTAACTATGGCTACACCTTC. Translated, it gives CASTLGTANYGYTF. J is TRBJ1-2 and V is TRBV7-8; 7 bases fit TRBD1. In germline, CDR1 is SGHVS, CDR2 FQNEAQ. The trim removed 7 bases at V and 0 bases at J, leaving 5 bases unmatched. CDR3 size: 14 residues.

The genes are TRBV30 and TRBJ2-3; tentatively, D is TRBD2 (5 bases). The V end lost 2 bases, the J end lost 0 bases, and 9 bases lay between the germline ends. There are 14 residues in the CDR3. CDR1 is GTSNPN, CDR2 SVGIG, per germline (reference sequence). The CDR3 DNA follows: TGTGCCTGGAGTTTCGGCGGGAGCACAGATACGCAGTATTTT. Translating it yields CAWSFGGSTDTQYF. The variable domain in full, with the rest retrieved from reference TRBV30 and TRBJ2-3, is SQTIHQWPATLVQPVGSPLSLECTVEGTSNPNLYWYRQAAGRGLQLLFYSVGIGQISSEVPQNLSASRPQDRQFILSSKKLLLSDSGFYLCAWSFGGSTDTQYFGPGTRLTVL.

This sequence joins TRBV11-2 and TRBJ2-7; 10 bases fit TRBD2. CDR3 size: 12 residues. Germline-derived CDR1 and CDR2 are SGHAT and FQNNGV. Trimming cost V 4 bases and J 7 bases; bases outside gene matches: 1. This chain's CDR3 is CASSWGLAEQYF. CDR3 nucleotides: TGTGCCAGCAGCTGGGGACTAGCGGAGCAGTACTTC.

The chain carries TRBV27 and TRBJ2-5; 9 bases fit TRBD1. CDR1 is MNHEY and CDR2 is SMNVEV in the germline V gene (reference sequence). This CDR3 is built from 18 residues. Losses at the gene ends were 5 bases for V and 5 bases for J; bases not matched to a gene: 18. CDR3 residues: CASSGRDRVRRDRETQYF. The CDR3 nucleotides are TGTGCCAGCAGTGGTCGGGACAGGGTGAGGAGGGATCGGGAGACCCAGTACTTC.

The CDR3 DNA is TGTGCTAGTGGCGCCTCAGGGGGCAAGGAGACCCAGTACTTC. Its protein is CASGASGGKETQYF. The chain uses TRBV12-5 and TRBJ2-5; 8 bases line up with TRBD1. CDR1 is LGHNT and CDR2 is FRNRAP in the germline V gene. The CDR3 has 14 amino acids. V shed 6 bases and J 5 bases; nucleotides not matched to a gene: 8.

The chain uses TRBV7-9 and TRBJ1-1; D is ambiguous. Germline V CDR1 and CDR2: SEHNR, FQNEAQ (reference sequence). The V gene lost 5 bases and the J gene lost 11 bases, with 15 bases spanning the gap. The CDR3 has 12 residues. The CDR3 sequence is CASSPPIGGAFF. In nucleotides, the CDR3 is TGTGCCAGCAGCCCACCGATCGGCGGGGCTTTCTTT.

This clone was found many times. The junction departs from the called germline gene at one end, perhaps through a read error. The V call is TRBV5-3, the J call TRBJ2-7, with D possibly matching TRBD2 (6 bases). TRBV5-3 is placed among ORFs of uncertain function. The CDR3 runs to 14 residues. CDR3 in amino acids: CVRRDRGLNYEQYF. Here the CDR3 DNA reads TGTGTCAGAAGAGACCGGGGACTTAACTACGAGCAGTACTTC.

The rearrangement uses TRBV7-8 and TRBJ2-1, with D perhaps TRBD1 (6 bases). Germline V gives CDR1 SGHVS, CDR2 FQNEAQ. There are 11 residues in the CDR3. V lost 3 bases and J lost 10, with 7 bases in between. The CDR3 loop is CASSFDREQFF. CDR3 sequence (DNA): TGTGCCAGCAGCTTTGACAGGGAGCAGTTCTTC.

In the case of this clone: The sample holds other DNA sequences that translate to the same CDR3. The chain is built from TRBV19 and TRBJ1-2, with 11 bases that match TRBD1. The V segment lost 5 bases and the J segment 4 bases; nucleotides outside the gene matches: 3. The CDR3 is made up of 14 amino acids. Germline-derived CDR1 and CDR2 are LNHDA and SQIVND (reference sequence). The CDR3 spells CASSAGQGGYGYTF. CDR3 bases: TGTGCCAGTAGTGCGGGACAGGGGGGCTATGGCTACACCTTC.

This clone is a singleton in its sample. The V call is TRBV19, the J call TRBJ1-6; TRBD1 might be the D (5 bases). The CDR3 has 14 amino acids. Germline V gives CDR1 LNHDA, CDR2 SQIVND (reference sequence). V was pared by 5 bases and J by 8 bases, with 13 bases between. CDR3 protein: CASSSGTRDSPLHF. CDR3 coding DNA: TGTGCCAGTAGTTCCGGGACTCGGGATTCACCCCTCCACTTT. Complete variable domain (other parts from reference TRBV19 and TRBJ1-6): DGGITQSPKYLFRKEGQNVTLSCEQNLNHDAMYWYRQDPGQGLRLIYYSQIVNDFQKGDIAEGYSVSREKKESFPLTVTSAQKNPTAFYLCASSSGTRDSPLHFGNGTRLTVT.

The chain recombines TRBV27 with TRBJ2-1; TRBD1 is a possible D gene (6 bases). This CDR3 has 18 residues. Trimming pared 3 bases from V and 5 bases from J, leaving 23 bases between. Germline V gene lookup returns CDR1 MNHEY and CDR2 SMNVEV (reference sequence). CDR3 loop: CASSLMVVTGSLDNEQFF. For the CDR3, the DNA is TGTGCCAGCAGTTTGATGGTCGTGACAGGATCGCTAGACAATGAGCAGTTCTTC.

J is TRBJ2-4 and V is TRBV15; D may be TRBD2 (6 bases). The CDR3 spans 17 residues. The germline V gene has CDR1 LNHNV and CDR2 YYDKDF (reference sequence). The V end lost 6 bases, the J end lost 1 base, and 19 bases lay between the germline ends. The CDR3 sequence: CATREGLSLTAKNIQYF. CDR3 coding DNA: TGTGCCACCAGAGAGGGACTGTCTCTCACGGCCAAAAACATTCAGTACTTC.

The J gene is TRBJ1-3, the V gene TRBV3-1 (or the pseudogene TRBV3-2), with 7 bases aligning to TRBD1. The V gene's germline CDR1 is LGHDT and CDR2 YNNKEL (reference sequence). Trimming took 4 bases from V and 3 from J; bases not matched to a gene: 15. The CDR3 contains 18 residues. The CDR3 nucleotides read TGTGCCAGCAGCCCCTACCCCCGACAGGGATTATTTGGAAACACCATATATTTT. Protein product: CASSPYPRQGLFGNTIYF.

The genes are TRBV30 and TRBJ1-5, with 8 bases lining up with TRBD1. V dropped 2 bases and J dropped 4; count of bases not matched to a gene: 4. This CDR3 contains 14 residues. Germline lookup yields CDR1 GTSNPN and CDR2 SVGIG (reference sequence). This CDR3 reads CAWSSDRGNQPQHF. The CDR3 region has the DNA TGTGCCTGGAGTTCCGACAGGGGTAATCAGCCCCAGCATTTT.

The chain recombines TRBV9 with TRBJ2-5; the D is unclear. The CDR3 runs to 16 residues. Between the trimmed V and J ends, which lost 5 bases and 0 bases, there was a span of 17 bases. Germline values: CDR1 SGDLS, CDR2 YYNGEE. The CDR3 loop is CASSIGGYPYQETQYF. The CDR3 coding sequence is TGTGCCAGCAGTATAGGCGGCTACCCGTACCAAGAGACCCAGTACTTC.